The 32 T cell receptor beta chains below were found in one sample sequenced in a study of shared clonotypes between healthy human individuals. Here immunoSEQ multiplex PCR was the method, and the copy in TCRdb shows in-frame clones only, minus some. Of around 1.9 million clones detected, over 85% appear once; the ten largest clones hold about 1.6%. CD45RO negativity and positive selection for CCR7 defined naive CD8 cells, a population that excluded terminally differentiated effector memory CD45RA+ cells. Input material: naive CD8+ T cells from PBMCs. These TCRs come from a man aged 18-30 years in good health. Some clones in this sample may be carry-over from other donors' samples.

This clone showed up just once. The chain links TRBV5-1 to TRBJ2-1; D gene ambiguous. The CDR3 length is 13 residues. Trimming cost V 2 bases and J 7 bases, with 10 bases left between them. Looked up from germline, CDR1 is SGHRS and CDR2 is YFSETQ. For the CDR3, the DNA is TGCGCCAGCAGCTTCCGGGCAGCTAATGAGCAGTTCTTC. This codes for CASSFRAANEQFF.

The genes are TRBV7-9 and TRBJ1-1; the D is unclear. CDR3 length equals 16 residues. Germline CDR1 SEHNR, CDR2 FQNEAQ (reference sequence). The germline V and J ends were trimmed by 11 bases and 3 bases, with 25 bases remaining between them. The CDR3 DNA reads as TGTGCCGCCATCTTCACCGGCGAGGTCTTGGACACTGAAGCTTTCTTT. Its protein product is CAAIFTGEVLDTEAFF.

This clone has a single count. The gene calls are TRBV5-8 and TRBJ1-5; tentatively, D is TRBD1 (5 bases). CDR1 is SGHTS and CDR2 is YDEGEE in the germline V gene. V lost 4 bases to trimming and J lost 5 bases, with 16 bases between them. The CDR3 contains 15 residues. CDR3: CASSATERGDQPQHF. The CDR3 coding sequence is TGTGCCAGCAGCGCCACGGAAAGGGGAGATCAGCCCCAGCATTTT.

The chain recombines TRBV7-9 with TRBJ2-5; 7 bases map to TRBD2. CDR1 and CDR2 from the germline V gene are SEHNR and FQNEAQ (reference sequence). The CDR3 runs 16 residues. The ends lost 2 bases at V and 4 bases at J; junction bases unmatched: 10. CDR3 nucleotide sequence: TGTGCCAGCAGCTTACCGAGCGGGGAGAGGGCAGAGACCCAGTACTTC. Protein product: CASSLPSGERAETQYF.

This clone was recorded once. This chain uses TRBV7-9 with TRBJ2-7, with D unclear. The CDR3 is made up of 14 amino acids. V was clipped by 5 bases and J by 7 bases, with 18 bases between them. CDR1 is SEHNR, CDR2 FQNEAQ, per germline (reference sequence). The CDR3 bases are TGTGCCAGCAGCCCCCGGACCCTCGACGGGGAGCAGTACTTC. This sequence encodes CASSPRTLDGEQYF.

Comments on this clone: This sample includes further DNA sequences coding for the same CDR3. The rearrangement links TRBV27 to TRBJ1-5; D is unresolved. Germline V gene sequence: CDR1 MNHEY, CDR2 SMNVEV (reference sequence). V was pared by 2 bases and J by 4 bases, with 6 bases between. CDR3 length: 13 residues. In DNA, the CDR3 is TGTGCCAGCAGTTTAGCTGGTAATCAGCCCCAGCATTTT. This translates into CASSLAGNQPQHF.

This clone is a singleton in its sample. V and J are TRBV6-5 and TRBJ2-1, with 7 bases identical to TRBD1. The germline V gene encodes CDR1 MNHEY and CDR2 SVGAGI. The CDR3 contains 14 residues. Unmatched junction bases numbered 8, after V lost 6 bases and J lost 6 bases. DNA for the CDR3: TGTGCCAGCAGCCAAGGCGCAGGGGGCAATGAGCAGTTCTTC. Its protein product is CASSQGAGGNEQFF.

The J gene is TRBJ2-7, the V gene TRBV7-9; 7 bases match TRBD2. The CDR3 has 13 amino acids. V lost 1 base, J lost 9 bases, and 6 bases stayed unmatched. Germline CDR1 and CDR2: SEHNR and FQNEAQ (reference sequence). CDR3 in amino acids: CASSLGGLAGQYF. In nucleotides, the CDR3 is TGTGCCAGCAGCTTAGGGGGTTTAGCGGGGCAGTACTTC.

As for this clone: One junction end does not reproduce the germline sequence, and a read error may be involved. The V gene is TRBV5-1, the J gene TRBJ1-1; 9 nucleotides agree with TRBD1. The CDR3 consists of 13 residues. CDR1 and CDR2 (germline): SGHRS, YFSETQ. The CDR3 region is CASSLDWGQGHIF. CDR3 coding DNA: TGCGCCAGCAGCTTGGACTGGGGACAGGGCCATATCTTT.

The V gene is TRBV5-1, the J gene TRBJ2-1; 10 bases match TRBD2. The V gene end was trimmed by 1 base and the J gene end by 6 bases; junction bases not matched to a gene: 13. This CDR3 is 18 amino acids long. Germline assignment: CDR1 SGHRS and CDR2 YFSETQ. CDR3 protein: CASSLFISFGTSANEQFF. CDR3 in DNA: TGCGCCAGCAGCTTGTTTATATCGTTCGGGACTAGCGCCAATGAGCAGTTCTTC.

The V and J genes are TRBV4-1 and TRBJ2-1; the D gene is possibly TRBD2 (6 bases). Looked up from germline, CDR1 is MGHRA and CDR2 is YSYEKL. The CDR3 consists of 13 residues. V lost 4 bases and J 7 bases, leaving 11 bases between the germline ends. The CDR3 region is CASSPQRVNEQFF. For the CDR3, the DNA is TGCGCCAGCAGCCCCCAGCGGGTAAATGAGCAGTTCTTC.

On this clone itself: Other DNA sequences within the sample encode an identical CDR3. CDR3 region: CASRPGTGNTEAFF. The CDR3 bases are TGTGCCAGCAGGCCCGGGACAGGGAACACTGAAGCTTTCTTT. The chain is built from TRBV5-6 and TRBJ1-1; 8 nucleotides align to TRBD1. J gave up 1 base and V 5 bases, and 4 bases lay outside the gene matches. The CDR3 contains 14 residues. CDR1 is SGHDT, CDR2 YYEEEE, per germline. Looking up the rest from reference TRBV5-6 and TRBJ1-1 gives the full variable domain: DAGVTQSPTHLIKTRGQQVTLRCSPKSGHDTVSWYQQALGQGPQFIFQYYEEEERQRGNFPDRFSGHQFPNYSSELNVNALLLGDSALYLCASRPGTGNTEAFFGQGTRLTVV.

This sequence joins TRBV18 and TRBJ2-3, with 8 bases aligning to TRBD2. Germline-derived CDR1 and CDR2 are KGHSH and LQKENI. After removal of 0 bases from V and 5 bases from J, the junction contained 1 base not matched to a gene. This CDR3 region has 14 residues. In nucleotides, the CDR3 is TGTGCCAGCTCACCACCTCTAGCGGGAGATACGCAGTATTTT. Residues: CASSPPLAGDTQYF.

The rearrangement links TRBV28 to TRBJ2-5; 11 bases are a match to TRBD1. CDR3 size: 14 residues. J was trimmed by 7 bases and V by 6 bases; bases with no gene match: 7. Per germline, CDR1 MDHEN and CDR2 SYDVKM. The CDR3, as DNA: TGTGCCAGCAGCCAGGGGACAGGGGGTTTGACCCAGTACTTC. Its translation: CASSQGTGGLTQYF. The full variable domain, in which reference TRBV28 and TRBJ2-5 provide the parts outside the CDR3, is DVKVTQSSRYLVKRTGEKVFLECVQDMDHENMFWYRQDPGLGLRLIYFSYDVKMKEKGDIPEGYSVSREKKERFSLILESASTNQTSMYLCASSQGTGGLTQYFGPGTRLLVL.

The CDR3 spells CASGDAYEQYF. In DNA, the CDR3 is TGTGCCAGCGGTGATGCCTACGAGCAGTACTTC. The J gene is TRBJ2-7, the V gene TRBV7-9; no firm D call. Germline V CDR1 and CDR2: SEHNR, FQNEAQ (reference sequence). V dropped 8 bases and J dropped 2 bases, with 7 bases sitting between them. The CDR3 runs 11 residues.

The rearrangement links TRBV6-1 to TRBJ1-2; 9 positions match TRBD1. Per germline, CDR1 MNHNS and CDR2 SASEGT. The CDR3 spans 16 residues. After removal of 4 bases from V and 2 bases from J, the junction contained 8 bases not matched to a gene. CDR3: CASSGTGEALNYGYTF. In DNA form, the CDR3 reads TGTGCCAGCAGTGGGACAGGGGAGGCCCTCAACTATGGCTACACCTTC.

The chain links TRBV4-1 to TRBJ1-2, with D perhaps matching TRBD1 (6 bases). CDR3 length equals 15 residues. Germline CDR1 is MGHRA and CDR2 is YSYEKL. The ends were cut back, 2 bases at V and 1 base at J, with 11 bases in the middle. The CDR3 region is CASSQSQGSNYGYTF. The CDR3 DNA reads TGCGCCAGCAGCCAAAGCCAGGGGAGTAACTATGGCTACACCTTC.

V and J are TRBV27 and TRBJ2-7; possible D gene TRBD1, 5 bases. With 0 bases removed from V and 12 bases from J, the gap between germline ends came to 12 bases. The CDR3 is made up of 12 amino acids. CDR1 MNHEY and CDR2 SMNVEV come from the germline V gene (reference sequence). The CDR3 DNA follows: TGTGCCAGCAGTTTATCCGGACAAATCCGGTACTTC. Translating gives CASSLSGQIRYF.

V gene TRBV14 combines with J gene TRBJ2-7; possible D gene TRBD1, 6 bases. The CDR3 is 13 residues long. Germline V CDR1 and CDR2: SGHDN, FVKESK. V lost 1 base and J 6 bases, leaving 10 bases between the germline ends. The CDR3 is CASSQGPRGEQYF. Written as DNA, the CDR3 is TGTGCCAGCAGCCAAGGTCCCAGGGGCGAGCAGTACTTC.

Worth noting for this clone: The sample holds other DNA sequences that translate to the same CDR3. This chain uses TRBV4-3 with TRBJ2-3; tentative D call: TRBD1 (6 bases). The V gene lost 0 bases and the J gene lost 3 bases, with 10 bases spanning the gap. Per germline, CDR1 LGHNA and CDR2 YSLEER. This CDR3 is built from 15 residues. CDR3 protein: CASSQDGGGTDTQYF. CDR3 coding DNA: TGCGCCAGCAGCCAAGATGGGGGCGGGACAGATACGCAGTATTTT.

The chain employs TRBV4-1 and TRBJ2-7; perhaps TRBD2 as D (7 bases). From germline, CDR1 is MGHRA and CDR2 YSYEKL. The V end was cut by 0 bases, the J end by 7 bases, with 16 bases between. The CDR3 runs 15 residues. The CDR3 loop reads CASSQETGRVREQYF. The CDR3 DNA reads as TGCGCCAGCAGCCAAGAAACAGGGAGGGTAAGGGAGCAGTACTTC.

With regard to this clone: The same CDR3 is also encoded by other DNA sequences in this sample. The chain uses TRBV15 and TRBJ2-7; D unresolved. Germline CDR1 and CDR2: LNHNV and YYDKDF (reference sequence). This CDR3 is 14 amino acids long. The V end lost 3 bases, the J end lost 2 bases, and 11 bases lay between the germline ends. CDR3 residues: CATSRDGLTYEQYF. The CDR3 DNA reads as TGTGCCACCAGCAGGGACGGGTTAACCTACGAGCAGTACTTC.

A word on this clone: One end of the junction does not line up with germline, which may come from a read error. The chain couples TRBV7-2 to TRBJ1-6, with 7 bases identical to TRBD1. Germline-derived CDR1 and CDR2 are SGHTA and FQGNSA. This CDR3 spans 12 amino acids. The CDR3 loop is CASSSRTGWESF. The CDR3, as DNA: TGTGCCAGCAGCTCACGGACAGGTTGGGAATCCTTT.

On this clone: Other DNA sequences in the sample encode the same CDR3. The chain joins TRBV7-3 to TRBJ2-1; no reliable D call. The CDR3 has 16 amino acids. V was cut by 1 base and J by 0 bases, with 10 bases left in between. The germline gives CDR1 SGHTA, CDR2 FQGTGA. CDR3 sequence (DNA): TGTGCCAGCAGCTTAATTCCCGCTAGCTCCTACAATGAGCAGTTCTTC. This encodes CASSLIPASSYNEQFF.

This chain connects TRBV7-9 to TRBJ1-3; unclear D gene. Trimming removed 4 bases from V and 0 bases from J, with 16 bases in between. CDR3 length equals 17 residues. The germline CDR1 and CDR2 sequences are SEHNR and FQNEAQ (reference sequence). The CDR3 nucleotides read TGTGCCAGCAGCTCAGCCGGAACTTCGGACTCTGGAAACACCATATATTTT. Translation gives CASSSAGTSDSGNTIYF. Full variable domain (remainder filled in from reference TRBV7-9 and TRBJ1-3): DTGVSQNPRHKITKRGQNVTFRCDPISEHNRLYWYRQTLGQGPEFLTYFQNEAQLEKSRLLSDRFSAERPKGSFSTLEIQRTEQGDSAMYLCASSSAGTSDSGNTIYFGEGSWLTVV.

This chain uses TRBV18 with TRBJ1-6; D is ambiguous. V dropped 2 bases and J dropped 9 bases, with 11 bases sitting between them. Germline loops: CDR1 KGHSH, CDR2 LQKENI. This CDR3 spans 14 amino acids. The CDR3 loop is CASSPSRPTSPLHF. Written as DNA, the CDR3 is TGTGCCAGCTCACCATCGAGACCTACTTCACCCCTCCACTTT.

CDR3 in amino acids: CASSEGGFDTEAFF. The CDR3 DNA reads TGTGCCAGCAGTGAGGGGGGTTTCGACACTGAAGCTTTCTTT. The chain combines TRBV27 with TRBJ1-1; tentative D call: TRBD1 (6 bases). V gave up 5 bases and J gave up 3 bases, with 13 bases separating them. CDR1 and CDR2 from the germline V gene are MNHEY and SMNVEV (reference sequence). The length of the CDR3 is 14 residues.

This clone appeared once. The chain is built from TRBV15 and TRBJ1-1; TRBD1 matches 8 bases. J was trimmed by 1 base and V by 1 base; bases with no gene match: 2. The CDR3 spans 15 residues. Germline V lookup: CDR1 LNHNV, CDR2 YYDKDF (reference sequence). CDR3 in DNA: TGTGCCACCAGCAGAGCCGGGACAGGGAACACTGAAGCTTTCTTT. This translates into CATSRAGTGNTEAFF.

The rearrangement links TRBV6-5 to TRBJ2-1; D remains ambiguous. The V gene's germline CDR1 is MNHEY and CDR2 SVGAGI. Trimming pared 0 bases from V and 3 bases from J, leaving 6 bases between. The CDR3 contains 14 residues. CDR3 loop: CASSYSWFYNEQFF. The DNA for the CDR3 is TGTGCCAGCAGTTACTCGTGGTTCTACAATGAGCAGTTCTTC.

To note about this clone: Other DNA sequences in the sample encode the same CDR3. J is TRBJ2-7 and V is TRBV7-7; D gene unclear. Between the trimmed V and J ends, which lost 1 base and 1 base, there was a span of 5 bases. The CDR3 spans 13 residues. The germline V gene encodes CDR1 SSHAT and CDR2 FNYEAQ (reference sequence). The CDR3 DNA is TGTGCCAGCAGCTTAGGCCCATCCTACGAGCAGTACTTC. The encoded protein is CASSLGPSYEQYF.

The gene calls are TRBV6-1 and TRBJ2-5; a weak D match, TRBD2 (6 bases). V dropped 7 bases and J dropped 6 bases, with 18 bases sitting between them. Germline V gives CDR1 MNHNS, CDR2 SASEGT. This CDR3 comprises 14 residues. CDR3 sequence: CASINYGLAKTQYF. The CDR3 DNA follows: TGTGCCAGCATAAACTATGGGCTAGCGAAGACCCAGTACTTC.

V is TRBV27 and J is TRBJ2-7, with TRBD1 matching over 10 bases. Germline V gene data show CDR1 as MNHEY and CDR2 as SMNVEV (reference sequence). CDR3 length: 17 amino acids. The junction had 15 bases not matched to a gene; V was cut back by 7 bases and J by 3 bases. The CDR3 DNA reads as TGTGCCAGCAATTCCCTACCTCCTCGGGACAGGGGCTACGAGCAGTACTTC. It translates to CASNSLPPRDRGYEQYF.